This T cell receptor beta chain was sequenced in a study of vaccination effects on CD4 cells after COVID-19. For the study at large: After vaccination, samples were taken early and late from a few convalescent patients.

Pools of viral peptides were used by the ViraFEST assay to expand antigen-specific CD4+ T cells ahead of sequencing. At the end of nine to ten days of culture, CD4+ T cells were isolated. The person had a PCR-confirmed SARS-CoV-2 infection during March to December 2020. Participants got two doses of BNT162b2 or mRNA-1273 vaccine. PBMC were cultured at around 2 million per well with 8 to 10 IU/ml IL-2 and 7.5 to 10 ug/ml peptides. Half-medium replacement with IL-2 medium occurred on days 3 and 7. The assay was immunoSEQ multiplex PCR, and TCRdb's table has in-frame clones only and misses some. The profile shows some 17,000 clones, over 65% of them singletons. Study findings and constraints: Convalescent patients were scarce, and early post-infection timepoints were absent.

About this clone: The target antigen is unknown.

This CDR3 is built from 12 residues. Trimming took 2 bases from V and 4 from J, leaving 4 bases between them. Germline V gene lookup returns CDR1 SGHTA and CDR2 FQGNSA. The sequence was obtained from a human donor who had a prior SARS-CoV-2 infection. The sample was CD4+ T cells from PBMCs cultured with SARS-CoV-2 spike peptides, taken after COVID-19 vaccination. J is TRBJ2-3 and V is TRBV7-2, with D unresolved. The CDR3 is CASSLYADTQYF. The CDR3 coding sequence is TGTGCCAGCAGCTTATATGCAGATACGCAGTATTTT. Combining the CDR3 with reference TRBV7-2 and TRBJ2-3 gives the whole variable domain GAGVSQSPSNKVTEKGKDVELRCDPISGHTALYWYRQSLGQGLEFLIYFQGNSAPDKSGLPSDRFSAERTGGSVSTLTIQRTQQEDSAVYLCASSLYADTQYFGPGTRLTVL.